These T cell receptor beta chains were read from a single sample in a study of cytomegalovirus exposure and HLA in healthy donors. TCRdb's copy holds only in-frame clones and misses some; the assay was immunoSEQ multiplex PCR. The sample has some 130,000 clones, about 60% seen once; the top ten hold 8% to 10%. The sequencing sample was made of PBMCs. These receptors all come from a man in his forties or fifties in good health and CMV-seropositive. Each CDR3 is given with its conserved first and last residue. A D gene is named only where the DNA matches it firmly. Clone size is shown for a subset of rows, as once, few, many or a class of expanded clone.

CDR3nt: TGTGCCAGCAGCTCCGGACTCCCGGTGACTAATGAAAAACTGTTTTTT
CDR3aa: CASSSGLPVTNEKLFF
j_gene: TRBJ1-4
abundance: NA
d_gene: NA
len: 16
v_gene: TRBV7-9

CDR3nt: TGTGCCAGCAGACTAGCGGGGGGTGTTGAGACCCAGTACTTC
CDR3aa: CASRLAGGVETQYF
j_gene: TRBJ2-5
abundance: NA
d_gene: TRBD2
len: 14
v_gene: TRBV6-5

CDR3nt: TGTGCCAGCAGTTACTCGGCGGCCAACTATGGCTACACCTTC
CDR3aa: CASSYSAANYGYTF
j_gene: TRBJ1-2
abundance: once
d_gene: NA
len: 14
v_gene: TRBV6-5

CDR3nt: TGTGCCAGCAGCTTGAGAGTAGGAGAGATTCAAGAGACCCAGTACTTC
CDR3aa: CASSLRVGEIQETQYF
j_gene: TRBJ2-5
abundance: once
d_gene: NA
len: 16
v_gene: TRBV11-2

CDR3nt: TGTGCCAGCAGCGTAGGTGGTGGACAAAGCTACAATGAGCAGTTCTTC
CDR3aa: CASSVGGGQSYNEQFF
j_gene: TRBJ2-1
abundance: NA
d_gene: NA
len: 16
v_gene: TRBV9

CDR3nt: TGCGCCAGCAGAGGACTAGCGGGGGACAATGAGCAGTTCTTC
CDR3aa: CASRGLAGDNEQFF
j_gene: TRBJ2-1
abundance: NA
d_gene: TRBD2
len: 14
v_gene: TRBV10-2

CDR3nt: TGTGCCAGCAGCCCAGGCTCGTGGAACGGTTATGGCTACACCTTC
CDR3aa: CASSPGSWNGYGYTF
j_gene: TRBJ1-2
abundance: NA
d_gene: NA
len: 15
v_gene: TRBV5-5

CDR3nt: TGCGCCAGCAGCGAAAGCAGCGACAGCGATCAGCCCCAGCATTTT
CDR3aa: CASSESSDSDQPQHF
j_gene: TRBJ1-5
abundance: NA
d_gene: NA
len: 15
v_gene: TRBV5-1

CDR3nt: TGTGCCAGTAGTACCAGACAGGGGATGAGCGGGAGGCACAACGAGCAGTACTTC
CDR3aa: CASSTRQGMSGRHNEQYF
j_gene: TRBJ2-7
abundance: NA
d_gene: NA
len: 18
v_gene: TRBV19

CDR3nt: TGTGCCACCAGCAGAGATCGCGGAGCTGATCAGCCCCAGCATTTT
CDR3aa: CATSRDRGADQPQHF
j_gene: TRBJ1-5
abundance: NA
d_gene: NA
len: 15
v_gene: TRBV15

CDR3nt: TGTGCCAGCAGTGTGAGCCCTGGACAGAACGAAGCTTTCTTT
CDR3aa: CASSVSPGQNEAFF
j_gene: TRBJ1-1
abundance: few
d_gene: NA
len: 14
v_gene: TRBV2

CDR3nt: TGTGCCAGCAGCTCCCGGGGGTGGATGGACACTGAAGCTTTCTTT
CDR3aa: CASSSRGWMDTEAFF
j_gene: TRBJ1-1
abundance: NA
d_gene: NA
len: 15
v_gene: TRBV7-2

CDR3nt: TGTGCCAGCAGCTCCGCAGGGACAGCCGTAGTGTCTGAAGCTTTCTTT
CDR3aa: CASSSAGTAVVSEAFF
j_gene: TRBJ1-1
abundance: NA
d_gene: TRBD1
len: 16
v_gene: TRBV7-9

CDR3nt: TGTGCCAGCAGTTACTCGACCGGGGTTTACGAGCAGTACTTC
CDR3aa: CASSYSTGVYEQYF
j_gene: TRBJ2-7
abundance: NA
d_gene: NA
len: 14
v_gene: TRBV6-5

CDR3nt: TGTGCCAGCAGCCCCACAGGGGGCGATAATTCACCCCTCCACTTT
CDR3aa: CASSPTGGDNSPLHF
j_gene: TRBJ1-6
abundance: NA
d_gene: TRBD1
len: 15
v_gene: TRBV5-4

CDR3nt: TGTGCCAGCAGCCGGACTTGGTACAATGAGCAGTTCTTC
CDR3aa: CASSRTWYNEQFF
j_gene: TRBJ2-1
abundance: few
d_gene: NA
len: 13
v_gene: TRBV11-2

CDR3nt: TGCGCCAGCAGCCCGAGGAGGGGTGGGGACTATGGCTACACCTTC
CDR3aa: CASSPRRGGDYGYTF
j_gene: TRBJ1-2
abundance: few
d_gene: NA
len: 15
v_gene: TRBV5-1

CDR3nt: TGCGCCAGCAGCCAAGATCGAACGGGGGGCTCCGGGGAGCTGTTTTTT
CDR3aa: CASSQDRTGGSGELFF
j_gene: TRBJ2-2
abundance: few
d_gene: NA
len: 16
v_gene: TRBV4-1

CDR3nt: TGCGCCAGCAGCCCCGGACTAGCGGGCCTTCTAGCCAAAAACATTCAGTACTTC
CDR3aa: CASSPGLAGLLAKNIQYF
j_gene: TRBJ2-4
abundance: NA
d_gene: TRBD2
len: 18
v_gene: TRBV5-1

CDR3nt: TGTGCCAGCAGCTTAGTTAGCGGGGTACGCGTTTACGAGCAGTACTTC
CDR3aa: CASSLVSGVRVYEQYF
j_gene: TRBJ2-7
abundance: NA
d_gene: TRBD2
len: 16
v_gene: TRBV7-2

CDR3nt: TGTGCCAGCAGTCCTGGACAGGGGGGTACTGAAGCTTTCTTT
CDR3aa: CASSPGQGGTEAFF
j_gene: TRBJ1-1
abundance: NA
d_gene: TRBD1
len: 14
v_gene: TRBV6-5